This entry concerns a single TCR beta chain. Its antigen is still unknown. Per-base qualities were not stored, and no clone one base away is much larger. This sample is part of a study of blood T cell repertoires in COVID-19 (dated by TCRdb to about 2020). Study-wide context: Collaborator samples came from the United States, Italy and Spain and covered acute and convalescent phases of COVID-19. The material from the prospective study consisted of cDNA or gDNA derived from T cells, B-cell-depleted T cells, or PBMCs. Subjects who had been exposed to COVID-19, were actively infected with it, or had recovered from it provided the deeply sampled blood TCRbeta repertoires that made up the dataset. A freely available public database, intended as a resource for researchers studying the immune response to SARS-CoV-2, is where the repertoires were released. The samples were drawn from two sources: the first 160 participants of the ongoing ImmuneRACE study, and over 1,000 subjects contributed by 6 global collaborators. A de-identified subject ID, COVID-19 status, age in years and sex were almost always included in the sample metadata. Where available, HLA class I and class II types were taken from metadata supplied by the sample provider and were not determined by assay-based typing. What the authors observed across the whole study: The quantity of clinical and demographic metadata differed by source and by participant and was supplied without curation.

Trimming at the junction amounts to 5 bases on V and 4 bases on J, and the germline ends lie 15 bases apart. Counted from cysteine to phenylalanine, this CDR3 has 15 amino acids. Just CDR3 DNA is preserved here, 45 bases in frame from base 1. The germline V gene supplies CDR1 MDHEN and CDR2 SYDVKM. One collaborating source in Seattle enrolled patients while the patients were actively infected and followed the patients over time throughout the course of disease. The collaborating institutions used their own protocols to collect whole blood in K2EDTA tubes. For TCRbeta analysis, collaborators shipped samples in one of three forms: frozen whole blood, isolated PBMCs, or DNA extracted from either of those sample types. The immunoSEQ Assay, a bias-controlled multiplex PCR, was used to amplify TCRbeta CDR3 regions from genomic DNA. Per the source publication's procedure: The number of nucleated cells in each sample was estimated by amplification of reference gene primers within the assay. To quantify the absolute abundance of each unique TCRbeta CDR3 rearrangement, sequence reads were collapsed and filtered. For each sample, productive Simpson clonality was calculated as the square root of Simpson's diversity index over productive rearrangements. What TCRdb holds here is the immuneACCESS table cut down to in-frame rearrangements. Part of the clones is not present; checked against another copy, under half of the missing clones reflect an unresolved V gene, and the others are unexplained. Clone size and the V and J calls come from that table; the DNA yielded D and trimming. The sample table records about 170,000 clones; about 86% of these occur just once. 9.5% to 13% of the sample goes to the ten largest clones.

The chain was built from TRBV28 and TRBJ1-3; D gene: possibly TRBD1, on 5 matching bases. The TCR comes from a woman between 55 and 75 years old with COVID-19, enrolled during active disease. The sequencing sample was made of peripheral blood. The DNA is TGTGCCAGCAGTAGGAGCGGGGCACAAGGAAACACCATATATTTT. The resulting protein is CASSRSGAQGNTIYF.